The text below deals with one T cell receptor beta chain. Its cognate antigen is unknown. There are 15 residues in the CDR3. Germline assignment: CDR1 GTSNPN and CDR2 SVGIG (reference sequence). V gave up 4 bases and J gave up 3 bases; unmatched junction bases: 7. The repertoire was sequenced with immunoSEQ multiplex PCR; TCRdb's copy has only in-frame clones and lacks some. The sample carries 45,000 or so clones, 81% recorded once. This record belongs to a study of T cells in localized non-small cell lung cancer. General study findings and limits: Tumor trailed uninvolved adjacent lung in T cell clonality, which peaked there. Researchers found a median roughly 56 of the top 100 tumor clones in adjacent lung.

The V gene is TRBV30, the J gene TRBJ1-5, with 9 bases that match TRBD1. The sequencing here drew on peripheral blood mononuclear cells, taken before any cancer treatment. This clonotype originated in a man aged 40 to 69 with stage III lung adenocarcinoma. For the CDR3, the DNA is TGTGCCTGGAACCAAGGACAGGGGAACAATCAGCCCCAGCATTTT. Residues: CAWNQGQGNNQPQHF. Based on the CDR3 plus reference TRBV30 and TRBJ1-5, the full variable domain is SQTIHQWPATLVQPVGSPLSLECTVEGTSNPNLYWYRQAAGRGLQLLFYSVGIGQISSEVPQNLSASRPQDRQFILSSKKLLLSDSGFYLCAWNQGQGNNQPQHFGDGTRLSIL.